The rows below give T cell receptor beta chains drawn from one sample of a study of OX40 agonist ivuxolimab in advanced cancers. TCRdb's table, derived via immunoSEQ multiplex PCR, lists solely in-frame clones and lacks some. This sample yields some 26,000 clones, of which approximately 80% are seen a single time; 26% belongs to the top ten. The input for sequencing was CD4+ or CD8+ T cells sorted from blood, taken in a trial of the OX40 agonist ivuxolimab. The receptors originated from an adult with an advanced solid tumor such as melanoma, head and neck, liver or kidney cancer. CDR3s include the opening cysteine and the closing phenylalanine or tryptophan. Fields, in order: V gene, J gene, clone size, D gene, CDR3 DNA, CDR3 protein. D genes are given only for firm matches. Clone size is shown for a subset of rows, as once, few, many or a class of expanded clone.

>TRBV5-4|TRBJ2-7|.|.
TGTGCCAGCAGCTTCTGGTCCTCCTACGAGCAGTACTTC
CASSFWSSYEQYF
>TRBV18|TRBJ2-7|.|TRBD2
TGTGCCAGCTCACCACAGGGACTAGGCTACGAGCAGTACTTC
CASSPQGLGYEQYF
>TRBV29-1|TRBJ1-2|.|.
TGCAGCGACAGGGACTCCGGGAACTATGGCTACACCTTC
CSDRDSGNYGYTF
>TRBV9|TRBJ2-7|.|TRBD2
TGTGCCAGCAGCTTCGGACTAGCGGGAGGGCCCGGATCCTACGAGCAGTACTTC
CASSFGLAGGPGSYEQYF
>TRBV6-1|TRBJ1-3|.|.
TGTGCCAGCAGTGCGGGAAGCTCTGGAAACACCATATATTTT
CASSAGSSGNTIYF
>TRBV6-5|TRBJ1-1|.|.
TGTGCCAGCAGTTACTCGGACAGGAACACTGAAGCTTTCTTT
CASSYSDRNTEAFF
>TRBV5-6|TRBJ1-6|.|.
TGTGCCAGCAGCTCCCCAGGGGCGCCACCCCTCCACTTT
CASSSPGAPPLHF
>TRBV7-9|TRBJ2-5|.|.
TGTGCCAGCAGCTTTGAGGGCCTTAGATTAGAGACCCAGTACTTC
CASSFEGLRLETQYF
>TRBV27|TRBJ1-5|.|.
TGTGCCAGCAGTTTAGCGGGACCGGATCAGCCCCAGCATTTT
CASSLAGPDQPQHF
>TRBV6-5|TRBJ2-7|few|TRBD1
TGTGCCAGCAGTAGACAGGGGCCCTCCTACGAGCAGTACTTC
CASSRQGPSYEQYF
>TRBV11-2|TRBJ1-1|.|.
TGTGCCAGCAGCTTAGGCACCCATGAAGCTTTCTTT
CASSLGTHEAFF
>TRBV5-1|TRBJ1-4|.|TRBD1
TGCGCCAGCAGCTCAGGACAGGGCGGGGAAAAACTGTTTTTT
CASSSGQGGEKLFF
>TRBV4-1|TRBJ2-7|.|.
TGCGCCAGCAGCCAAGTTTCGGGCCTATACTACGAGCAGTACTTC
CASSQVSGLYYEQYF
>TRBV11-3|TRBJ2-7|.|.
TGTGCCAGCAGCCAAGACGCAGGCCCCTGGGAGCAGTACTTC
CASSQDAGPWEQYF
>TRBV11-3|TRBJ2-5|.|.
TGTGCCAGCAGCTTAGAGGACCCCCCCGGAGAGACCCAGTACTTC
CASSLEDPPGETQYF
>TRBV27|TRBJ1-6|.|TRBD1
TGTGCCAGCAGTATGACAGGGGTGTATTCACCCCTCCACTTT
CASSMTGVYSPLHF
>TRBV6-5|TRBJ1-5|few|.
TGTGCCAGCAGTTACGGGGGGGGACAGCCCCAGCATTTT
CASSYGGGQPQHF
>TRBV19|TRBJ2-5|.|.
TGTGCCAGTGCAAATGGGGAGGGGGGGCAGGAGACCCAGTACTTC
CASANGEGGQETQYF
>TRBV9|TRBJ2-5|once|TRBD1
TGTGCCAGCAGCCCCCGGACAGGAGAAGAGACCCAGTACTTC
CASSPRTGEETQYF
>TRBV28|TRBJ1-2|.|.
TGTGCCAGCAGTTTAGGGCCCAACTATGGCTACACCTTC
CASSLGPNYGYTF
>TRBV28|TRBJ1-1|.|.
TGTGCCAGCAGTTTCCGGGGAAGAGGCACTGAAGCTTTCTTT
CASSFRGRGTEAFF
>TRBV4-2|TRBJ2-3|.|.
TGTGCCAGCAGCGCTCGGACTGAATTATCAGATACGCAGTATTTT
CASSARTELSDTQYF
>TRBV29-1|TRBJ2-2|.|.
TGCAGCGCTGAGGCCCAGGCGAACACCGGGGAGCTGTTTTTT
CSAEAQANTGELFF
>TRBV27|TRBJ2-7|.|TRBD2
TGTGCCAGCAGTCCCGAGGCCGGGACTAGCGGGAGAAACGAGCAGTACTTC
CASSPEAGTSGRNEQYF
>TRBV4-2|TRBJ1-1|.|.
TGTGCCAGCAGCCAAGATAGAAGGGGTCCAGAAGCTTTCTTT
CASSQDRRGPEAFF
>TRBV7-9|TRBJ2-1|.|.
TGTGCCGGGTCGGGAGATTGGGGCAATGAGCAGTTCTTC
CAGSGDWGNEQFF
>TRBV4-3|TRBJ2-1|.|.
TGCGCCAGCAGCCAAGATACCAGGGAGAATGAGCAGTTCTTC
CASSQDTRENEQFF
>TRBV13|TRBJ1-5|medium-sized|.
TGTGCCAGCAGCTTAGACAATCAGCCCCAGCATTTT
CASSLDNQPQHF
>TRBV11-2|TRBJ2-7|medium-sized|TRBD1
TGTGCCAGCAGCTTAGCGCAGGGGGCACACGAGCAGTACTTC
CASSLAQGAHEQYF
>TRBV13|TRBJ2-5|.|TRBD2
TGTGCCAGCAGCCCAAACCCTAGCGGGGCCTCCTCGCGGACCCAGTACTTC
CASSPNPSGASSRTQYF
>TRBV11-2|TRBJ2-1|.|TRBD2
TGTGCCAGCAGCGCCGGGACTAGCGACAATGAGCAGTTCTTC
CASSAGTSDNEQFF
>TRBV27|TRBJ1-6|medium-sized|.
TGTGCCAGCAGCCTACTCCCTGGACAGTATAATTCACCCCTCCACTTT
CASSLLPGQYNSPLHF
>TRBV6-5|TRBJ2-7|.|TRBD2
TGTGCCAGCAGCCGGACTAGCGGAAGCTACGAGCAGTACTTC
CASSRTSGSYEQYF
>TRBV9|TRBJ2-2|few|.
TGTGCCAGCGGATTAGCGGTGAACACCGGGGAGCTGTTTTTT
CASGLAVNTGELFF
>TRBV7-6|TRBJ2-1|.|TRBD2
TGTGCCAGCAGCTCACTAGCGGGGGGGCTTAATGAGCAGTTCTTC
CASSSLAGGLNEQFF
>TRBV7-2|TRBJ1-1|few|TRBD1
TGTGCCAGCAGCCCCCCACTAGGGGGCGCGAACACTGAAGCTTTCTTT
CASSPPLGGANTEAFF
>TRBV2|TRBJ2-2|.|TRBD1
TGTGCCAGCAAGAGACAGGGGGCAGACGGGGAGCTGTTTTTT
CASKRQGADGELFF
>TRBV6-1|TRBJ2-7|.|TRBD2
TGTGCCAGCAGTGATCTAGCGGGAGATCGGAACGAGCAGTACTTC
CASSDLAGDRNEQYF
>TRBV27|TRBJ2-7|.|.
TGTGCCAGCTGCCCACTCGGACAAGTCTACGAGCAGTACTTC
CASCPLGQVYEQYF
>TRBV19|TRBJ2-3|.|.
TGTGCCAGTAGTATCGCGACACTGAGCACAGATACGCAGTATTTT
CASSIATLSTDTQYF
>TRBV7-9|TRBJ2-1|.|.
TGTGCCAGCAGTCGATCGAGCTCCTACAATGAGCAGTTCTTC
CASSRSSSYNEQFF
>TRBV5-1|TRBJ1-2|.|.
TGCGCCAGCAGCTTGGAGTGGTTAGCTAACTATGGCTACACCTTC
CASSLEWLANYGYTF
>TRBV6-4|TRBJ1-4|.|.
TGTGCCAGCAGTGCCCAGGGTTTTATAACTAATGAAAAACTGTTTTTT
CASSAQGFITNEKLFF
>TRBV7-9|TRBJ1-2|few|TRBD1
TGTGCCAGCAGCTCTCGGGACAGGCTTGGGGGCTACACCTTC
CASSSRDRLGGYTF
>TRBV9|TRBJ1-2|.|.
TGTGCCAGCAGCGTAGATCCCGACGGGGGCTACACCTTC
CASSVDPDGGYTF
>TRBV5-1|TRBJ2-3|.|TRBD2
TGCGCCAGCAGCTCCGGACTAGCGGACACAGATACGCAGTATTTT
CASSSGLADTDTQYF
>TRBV7-9|TRBJ2-5|.|.
TGTGCCAGCAGCTTAAAACAGGGATCCCTCCAAGAGACCCAGTACTTC
CASSLKQGSLQETQYF
>TRBV7-2|TRBJ2-1|.|TRBD2
TGTGCCAGCAGCTTTGGCGGGAGCTCCTACAATGAGCAGTTCTTC
CASSFGGSSYNEQFF
>TRBV6-5|TRBJ2-7|.|.
TGTGCCAGCAGTTACCCCACGCCCGAGCAGTACTTC
CASSYPTPEQYF
>TRBV7-2|TRBJ2-1|.|TRBD2
TGTGCCAGCAGCCCTAGCGGGGGGGAACTAACGGCCTACAATGAGCAGTTCTTC
CASSPSGGELTAYNEQFF
>TRBV4-1|TRBJ2-7|.|.
TGCGCCAGCAGCCGGGGGGACGAGCAGTACTTC
CASSRGDEQYF
>TRBV5-1|TRBJ1-6|.|.
TGCGCCAGCACCTCGGAGCCAGGGAATAATTCACCCCTCCACTTT
CASTSEPGNNSPLHF
>TRBV27|TRBJ1-6|.|.
TGTGCCAGCAGTTTGGCCGTCCAGGGCTCACCCCTCCACTTT
CASSLAVQGSPLHF
>TRBV7-6|TRBJ2-1|.|TRBD2
TGTGCCAGCAGCTTAGTGCTAGCGGAGAGCTCCTACAATGAGCAGTTCTTC
CASSLVLAESSYNEQFF
>TRBV5-4|TRBJ1-4|.|.
TGTGCCAGCAGCTCCGGGCCGGGCGGGGGAGCTAATGAAAAACTGTTTTTT
CASSSGPGGGANEKLFF
>TRBV27|TRBJ1-1|.|.
TGTGCCAGCAGCCGTATCGGGACTGAAGCTTTCTTT
CASSRIGTEAFF
>TRBV29-1|TRBJ1-1|.|.
TGCAGCTCGAGGGGGACTGAAGCTTTCTTT
CSSRGTEAFF
>TRBV5-5|TRBJ2-7|.|.
TGTGCCAGCAGCTTGCTCTCTCAGGACCACGAGCAGTACTTC
CASSLLSQDHEQYF
>TRBV6-5|TRBJ2-5|.|.
TGTGCCAGCAGTTACTCGGCGGGTACGGAAGAGACCCAGTACTTC
CASSYSAGTEETQYF
>TRBV11-2|TRBJ2-2|.|.
TGTGCCAGCAGCCAGGGGGTAGCGGAGAACACCGGGGAGCTGTTTTTT
CASSQGVAENTGELFF